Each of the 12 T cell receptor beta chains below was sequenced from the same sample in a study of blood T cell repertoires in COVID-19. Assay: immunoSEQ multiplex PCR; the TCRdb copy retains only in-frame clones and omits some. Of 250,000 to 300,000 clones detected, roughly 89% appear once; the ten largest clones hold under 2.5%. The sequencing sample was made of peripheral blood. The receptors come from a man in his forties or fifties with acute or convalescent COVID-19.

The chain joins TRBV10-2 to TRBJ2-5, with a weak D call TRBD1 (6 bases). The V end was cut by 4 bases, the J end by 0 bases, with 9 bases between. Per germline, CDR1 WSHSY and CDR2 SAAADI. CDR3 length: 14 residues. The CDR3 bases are TGCGCCAGCAGTGGGACAGCAAACCAAGAGACCCAGTACTTC. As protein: CASSGTANQETQYF.

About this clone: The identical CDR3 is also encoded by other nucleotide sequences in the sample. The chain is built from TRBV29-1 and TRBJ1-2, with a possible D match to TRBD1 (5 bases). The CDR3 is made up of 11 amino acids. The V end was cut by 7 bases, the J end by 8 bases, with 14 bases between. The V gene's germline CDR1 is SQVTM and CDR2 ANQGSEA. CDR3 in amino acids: CSAGTGEGYTF. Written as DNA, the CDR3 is TGCAGCGCTGGGACGGGAGAGGGCTACACCTTC.

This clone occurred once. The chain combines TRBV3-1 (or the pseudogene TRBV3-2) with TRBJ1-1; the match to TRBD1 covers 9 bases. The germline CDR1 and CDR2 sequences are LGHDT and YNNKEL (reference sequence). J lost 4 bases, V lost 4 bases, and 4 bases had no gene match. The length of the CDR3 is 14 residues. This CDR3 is CASSPQGAITEAFF. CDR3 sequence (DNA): TGTGCCAGCAGCCCACAGGGGGCAATCACTGAAGCTTTCTTT.

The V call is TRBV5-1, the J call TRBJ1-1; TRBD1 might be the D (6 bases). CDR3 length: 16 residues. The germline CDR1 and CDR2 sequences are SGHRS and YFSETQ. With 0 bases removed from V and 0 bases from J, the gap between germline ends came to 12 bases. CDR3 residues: CASSLDPGQMNTEAFF. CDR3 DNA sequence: TGCGCCAGCAGCTTGGACCCGGGACAAATGAACACTGAAGCTTTCTTT. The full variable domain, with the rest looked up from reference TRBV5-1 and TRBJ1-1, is KAGVTQTPRYLIKTRGQQVTLSCSPISGHRSVSWYQQTPGQGLQFLFEYFSETQRNKGNFPGRFSGRQFSNSRSEMNVSTLELGDSALYLCASSLDPGQMNTEAFFGQGTRLTVV.

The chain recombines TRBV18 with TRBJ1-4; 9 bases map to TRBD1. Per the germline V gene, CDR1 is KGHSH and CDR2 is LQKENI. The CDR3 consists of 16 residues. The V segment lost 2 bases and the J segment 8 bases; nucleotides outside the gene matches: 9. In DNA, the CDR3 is TGTGCCAGCTCACCAAGGGGCACAGGGGGCAGGGAAAAACTGTTTTTT. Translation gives CASSPRGTGGREKLFF.

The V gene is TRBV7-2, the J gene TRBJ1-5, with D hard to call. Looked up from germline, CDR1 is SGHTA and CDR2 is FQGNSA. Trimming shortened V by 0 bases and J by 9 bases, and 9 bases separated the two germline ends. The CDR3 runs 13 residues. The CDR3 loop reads CASSLARGAPQHF. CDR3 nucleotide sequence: TGTGCCAGCAGCTTAGCTCGAGGTGCGCCCCAGCATTTT.

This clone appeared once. CDR3 amino acids: CASSQPRRPGELFF. DNA of the CDR3: TGCGCCAGCAGCCAACCTAGGAGGCCCGGGGAGCTGTTTTTT. The chain carries TRBV4-1 and TRBJ2-2; TRBD2 is a possible D gene (5 bases). This CDR3 is 14 amino acids long. The V end was cut by 2 bases, the J end by 6 bases, with 10 bases between. Germline CDR1 MGHRA, CDR2 YSYEKL.

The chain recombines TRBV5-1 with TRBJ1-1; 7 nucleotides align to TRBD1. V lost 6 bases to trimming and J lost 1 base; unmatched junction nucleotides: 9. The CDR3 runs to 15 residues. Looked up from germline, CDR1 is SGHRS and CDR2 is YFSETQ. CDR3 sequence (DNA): TGCGCCAGCACAATCACGGGACAGTCGAACACTGAAGCTTTCTTT. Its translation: CASTITGQSNTEAFF.

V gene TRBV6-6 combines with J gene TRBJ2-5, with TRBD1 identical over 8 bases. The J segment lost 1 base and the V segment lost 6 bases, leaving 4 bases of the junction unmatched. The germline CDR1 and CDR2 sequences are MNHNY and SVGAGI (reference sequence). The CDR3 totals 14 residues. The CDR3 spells CASRSQGVQETQYF. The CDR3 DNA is TGTGCCAGCAGGTCACAGGGGGTCCAAGAGACCCAGTACTTC.

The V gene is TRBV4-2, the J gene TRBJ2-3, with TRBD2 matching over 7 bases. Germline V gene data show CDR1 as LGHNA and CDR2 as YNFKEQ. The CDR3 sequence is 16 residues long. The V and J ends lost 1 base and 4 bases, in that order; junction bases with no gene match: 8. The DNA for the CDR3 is TGTGCCAGCAGCCAAGCGGGGGGAAAGGGGCCAGATACGCAGTATTTT. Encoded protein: CASSQAGGKGPDTQYF.

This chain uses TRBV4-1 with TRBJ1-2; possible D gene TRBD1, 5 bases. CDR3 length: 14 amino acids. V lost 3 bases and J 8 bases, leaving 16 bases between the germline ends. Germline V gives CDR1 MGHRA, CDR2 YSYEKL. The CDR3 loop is CASSHRQSQGGYTF. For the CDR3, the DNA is TGCGCCAGCAGCCACCGACAGTCCCAGGGCGGCTACACCTTC.

The chain's CDR3 is CASSFGTRNTGELFF. The CDR3 DNA reads TGTGCCAGCAGCTTCGGGACAAGGAACACCGGGGAGCTGTTTTTT. The J gene is TRBJ2-2, the V gene TRBV7-3; D perhaps matches TRBD1 (6 bases). The length of the CDR3 is 15 residues. The germline V gene has CDR1 SGHTA and CDR2 FQGTGA. The V gene lost 3 bases and the J gene lost 1 base, with 9 bases spanning the gap.